Each of the 20 T cell receptor beta chains below was sequenced from the same sample in a study of blood T cell repertoires in COVID-19. TCRdb keeps only in-frame clones here, not all; method: immunoSEQ multiplex PCR. Of about 34,000 clones in the sample, about 72% were seen once. The material sequenced was peripheral blood. Receptors were obtained from a woman between 55 and 75 years old with acute or convalescent COVID-19.

The rearrangement joins TRBV28 to TRBJ1-3, with TRBD1 matching over 8 bases. Germline values: CDR1 MDHEN, CDR2 SYDVKM. The junction had 11 bases not matched to a gene; V was cut back by 7 bases and J by 0 bases. CDR3 length: 17 amino acids. The CDR3 DNA is TGTGCCAGCACCCGGGGGACAGGCTCTCGCTCTGGAAACACCATATATTTT. Translated, it gives CASTRGTGSRSGNTIYF.

The chain couples TRBV30 to TRBJ1-2, with D perhaps matching TRBD1 (6 bases). With 0 bases removed from V and 6 bases from J, the gap between germline ends came to 20 bases. Germline V gene sequence: CDR1 GTSNPN, CDR2 SVGIG (reference sequence). CDR3 length equals 16 residues. The CDR3 DNA reads TGTGCCTGGAGTGTGGCGGGGGCAGGTATAGAAGATGGCTACACCTTC. Its translation is CAWSVAGAGIEDGYTF.

This chain uses TRBV11-3 with TRBJ2-2; no clear D. CDR3 length equals 13 residues. Germline values: CDR1 SGHNT, CDR2 YENEEA. V was pared by 5 bases and J by 2 bases, with 6 bases between. The CDR3: CASSPTNTGELFF. CDR3 coding DNA: TGTGCCAGCAGCCCCACTAACACCGGGGAGCTGTTTTTT. Filled out from reference TRBV11-3 and TRBJ2-2, the complete variable domain reads EAGVVQSPRYKIIEKKQPVAFWCNPISGHNTLYWYLQNLGQGPELLIRYENEEAVDDSQLPKDRFSAERLKGVDSTLKIQPAELGDSAVYLCASSPTNTGELFFGEGSRLTVL.

The genes are TRBV6-5 and TRBJ2-7; weak D call: TRBD2 (5 bases). Germline-derived CDR1 and CDR2 are MNHEY and SVGAGI. V dropped 5 bases and J dropped 3 bases, with 8 bases sitting between them. The CDR3 totals 12 residues. The CDR3 nucleotides are TGTGCCAGCAGTAAGACTAACTACGAGCAGTACTTC. It is translated as CASSKTNYEQYF.

V and J are TRBV6-5 and TRBJ1-1; D gene unclear. From germline, CDR1 is MNHEY and CDR2 SVGAGI. CDR3 length equals 15 residues. V was pared by 6 bases and J by 0 bases, with 14 bases between. The CDR3 sequence is CASRRAGYMNTEAFF. CDR3 coding DNA: TGTGCCAGCAGGCGGGCCGGTTATATGAACACTGAAGCTTTCTTT.

This clone was observed once. The chain carries TRBV2 and TRBJ1-1; 7 bases are a match to TRBD1. CDR3 length equals 15 residues. Trimming at V came to 8 bases and at J to 1 base, leaving 10 bases not matched to a gene. Germline values: CDR1 SNHLY, CDR2 FYNNEI. The CDR3 loop reads CASRGSGTANTEAFF. The DNA for the CDR3 is TGTGCCAGCCGAGGGTCCGGGACAGCGAACACTGAAGCTTTCTTT.

The rearrangement uses TRBV24-1 and TRBJ1-2; 9 bases match TRBD1. The germline V gene has CDR1 KGHDR and CDR2 SFDVKD. V lost 3 bases and J lost 4; bases outside the gene matches: 5. The CDR3 consists of 15 residues. The CDR3 nucleotides are TGTGCCACCAGTGATCCCGGACAGGGGAGCTATGGCTACACCTTC. Its translation: CATSDPGQGSYGYTF.

The chain combines TRBV4-1 with TRBJ2-1, with 10 bases that match TRBD1. Losses at the gene ends were 5 bases for V and 8 bases for J; bases not matched to a gene: 3. CDR1 MGHRA and CDR2 YSYEKL come from the germline V gene. This CDR3 contains 13 residues. Here the CDR3 reads CASSMTGGYEQFF. In nucleotides, the CDR3 is TGCGCCAGCAGCATGACAGGGGGCTATGAGCAGTTCTTC.

This chain uses TRBV29-1 with TRBJ1-2; D ambiguous. The CDR3 covers 13 residues. CDR1 and CDR2 from the germline V gene are SQVTM and ANQGSEA. V was clipped by 0 bases and J by 7 bases, with 12 bases between them. As DNA, the CDR3 is TGCAGCGTTGAAGATCGAGGAGGATCTGGCTACACCTTC. Translation gives CSVEDRGGSGYTF. The full variable domain, its missing parts supplied by reference TRBV29-1 and TRBJ1-2, is SAVISQKPSRDICQRGTSLTIQCQVDSQVTMMFWYRQQPGQSLTLIATANQGSEATYESGFVIDKFPISRPNLTFSTLTVSNMSPEDSSIYLCSVEDRGGSGYTFGSGTRLTVV.

This clone has a handful of counts. The chain links TRBV2 to TRBJ1-2, with unresolved D. Germline V gene lookup returns CDR1 SNHLY and CDR2 FYNNEI. V dropped 9 bases and J dropped 2 bases, with 13 bases sitting between them. The CDR3 loop spans 13 amino acids. DNA for the CDR3: TGTGCCAGTTTAACATTATCGAACTATGGCTACACCTTC. This gives the protein CASLTLSNYGYTF.

The chain recombines TRBV9 with TRBJ2-5, with D maybe TRBD2 (6 bases). The V end lost 3 bases, the J end lost 2 bases, and 11 bases lay between the germline ends. There are 14 residues in the CDR3. CDR1 is SGDLS, CDR2 YYNGEE, per germline. The CDR3 loop is CASSARGLQETQYF. DNA of the CDR3: TGTGCCAGCAGCGCGCGGGGCCTACAAGAGACCCAGTACTTC.

The chain has TRBV19 and TRBJ1-6, with D hard to call. The V gene's germline CDR1 is LNHDA and CDR2 SQIVND (reference sequence). This CDR3 comprises 15 residues. The germline V and J ends were trimmed by 8 bases and 0 bases, with 11 bases remaining between them. CDR3 nucleotides: TGTGCCAGTTCTGACGGGAGCTCCTATAATTCACCCCTCCACTTT. Encoded protein: CASSDGSSYNSPLHF.

The chain joins TRBV7-2 to TRBJ2-3; 8 bases align to TRBD1. The J segment lost 2 bases and the V segment lost 6 bases, leaving 7 bases of the junction unmatched. CDR1 and CDR2 (germline): SGHTA, FQGNSA. The CDR3 runs 15 residues. This chain's CDR3 is CASSQQGVVTDTQYF. CDR3 DNA sequence: TGTGCCAGCAGTCAACAGGGGGTGGTCACAGATACGCAGTATTTT.

The gene calls are TRBV19 and TRBJ2-5; 7 nucleotides agree with TRBD1. The germline V gene has CDR1 LNHDA and CDR2 SQIVND (reference sequence). V dropped 0 bases and J dropped 4; count of bases not matched to a gene: 5. The CDR3 consists of 15 residues. CDR3: CASSIEVRGRETQYF. The DNA of the CDR3 is TGTGCCAGTAGTATAGAGGTCAGGGGGAGAGAGACCCAGTACTTC.

CDR3: CASSPQGYGYTF. Here the CDR3 DNA reads TGTGCCAGCAGTCCCCAGGGCTATGGCTACACCTTC. The chain recombines TRBV12-3 or TRBV12-4 with TRBJ1-2, with D possibly being TRBD1 (5 bases). There are 12 residues in the CDR3. V shed 5 bases and J shed 4 bases, with 8 bases lying between them.

This chain connects TRBV11-2 to TRBJ2-7; D gene unclear. V dropped 1 base and J dropped 4 bases, with 8 bases sitting between them. The germline V gene encodes CDR1 SGHAT and CDR2 FQNNGV. The CDR3 sequence is 13 residues long. In nucleotides, the CDR3 is TGTGCCAGCAGCTTAGGAACACATTACGAGCAGTACTTC. It translates to CASSLGTHYEQYF. The whole variable domain, remainder taken from reference TRBV11-2 and TRBJ2-7, is EAGVAQSPRYKIIEKRQSVAFWCNPISGHATLYWYQQILGQGPKLLIQFQNNGVVDDSQLPKDRFSAERLKGVDSTLKIQPAKLEDSAVYLCASSLGTHYEQYFGPGTRLTVT.

This clone was recorded a few times. The chain links TRBV2 to TRBJ2-4; D gene unclear. The CDR3 contains 13 residues. Trimming shortened V by 4 bases and J by 5 bases, and 9 bases separated the two germline ends. Germline V gene data show CDR1 as SNHLY and CDR2 as FYNNEI. CDR3 sequence: CASSASVENIQYF. CDR3 coding DNA: TGTGCCAGCAGTGCCTCAGTGGAAAACATTCAGTACTTC.

This clone was seen a few times. This chain connects TRBV14 to TRBJ2-2, with D hard to call. The germline V gene has CDR1 SGHDN and CDR2 FVKESK. The V end lost 3 bases, the J end lost 1 base, and 9 bases lay between the germline ends. There are 15 residues in the CDR3. Here the CDR3 reads CASSHYQRNTGELFF. The CDR3 nucleotides read TGTGCCAGCAGCCATTACCAGCGGAACACCGGGGAGCTGTTTTTT.

Points on this clone: Its ends do not fully match the called genes, so a read error is possible. The chain has TRBV6-1 and TRBJ2-2; perhaps TRBD2 as D (6 bases). Germline assignment: CDR1 MNHNS and CDR2 SASEGT. The length of the CDR3 is 14 residues. The CDR3 nucleotides are TGTGCCAGCAGTGAAGGGGGGGAAACCGGGAAGCTGTTTTTT. Protein product: CASSEGGETGKLFF.

The genes are TRBV5-4 and TRBJ2-2; 12 nucleotides match TRBD1. V dropped 4 bases and J dropped 2; count of bases not matched to a gene: 6. CDR3 length equals 17 residues. From germline, CDR1 is SGHNT and CDR2 YYREEE (reference sequence). CDR3 in amino acids: CASSRRGTGGNTGELFF. Here the CDR3 DNA reads TGTGCCAGCAGCCGCCGTGGGACAGGGGGCAACACCGGGGAGCTGTTTTTT.